The 22 T cell receptor beta chains in this list originate from one sample, sequenced in a study of monozygotic twins with inflammatory bowel disease. TCRdb re-analyzed the 5' RACE reads; it lists each CDR3 protein once, without DNA. This listing includes 200,000 to 250,000 distinct CDR3 sequences. The sequenced sample consisted of blood. These receptor sequences come from a human donor with ulcerative colitis or Crohn's disease, or a healthy co-twin of an affected twin (not recorded which).

This CDR3 is CASSLGLGQGFYEQYF. This chain joins TRBV5-4 and TRBJ2-7; the D call from TCRdb, TRBD1, cannot be confirmed without DNA. The CDR3 loop spans 16 amino acids. CDR1 is SGHNT and CDR2 is YYREEE in the germline V gene (reference sequence).

V is TRBV11-2 and J is TRBJ2-5; TCRdb outputs TRBD1, but without DNA this stays unchecked. The CDR3 sequence is 17 residues long. The germline V gene has CDR1 SGHAT and CDR2 FQNNGV. CDR3 sequence reads: CASSLARGVGKKETQYF.

The genes are TRBV7-8 and TRBJ1-6; with no DNA, the TCRdb D assignment of TRBD1 cannot be verified. Germline CDR1 SGHVS, CDR2 FQNEAQ. This CDR3 region has 15 residues. The CDR3 region is CASSLEGQGESPLHF. The whole variable domain, remainder taken from reference TRBV7-8 and TRBJ1-6, is GAGVSQSPRYKVAKRGQDVALRCDPISGHVSLFWYQQALGQGPEFLTYFQNEAQLDKSGLPSDRFFAERPEGSVSTLKIQRTQQEDSAVYLCASSLEGQGESPLHFGNGTRLTVT.

CDR3 protein: CASSIQGGTEAFF. The chain couples TRBV5-1 to TRBJ1-1; TCRdb picks TRBD1, but there is no DNA to check that call. Germline assignment: CDR1 SGHRS and CDR2 YFSETQ. The CDR3 is 13 amino acids.

The rearrangement uses TRBV12-3 or TRBV12-4 and TRBJ2-1; the TRBD1 assignment by TCRdb is unverifiable without DNA. The CDR3 extends over 14 amino acids. This CDR3 reads CASSSTQGGCEQFF.

The V and J genes are TRBV27 and TRBJ2-7; absent DNA, TCRdb's TRBD2 call cannot be checked. CDR1 is MNHEY, CDR2 SMNVEV, per germline (reference sequence). The CDR3 is 16 amino acids. CDR3 protein: CASSARKLAPSYEQYF.

The rearrangement uses TRBV13 and TRBJ1-1; TCRdb picks TRBD1, but there is no DNA to check that call. Germline assignment: CDR1 PRHDT and CDR2 FYEKMQ (reference sequence). CDR3 length: 15 amino acids. The CDR3 loop is CASSLTGLGNTEAFF.

The V and J genes are TRBV20-1 and TRBJ1-4; lacking DNA, the TRBD1 call made by TCRdb goes unchecked. CDR3 length: 18 residues. The germline CDR1 and CDR2 sequences are DFQATT and SNEGSKA (reference sequence). The CDR3 protein is CSARDSGRGKGIHEKLFF.

This chain uses TRBV7-2 with TRBJ2-2. Germline CDR1 reads SGHTA; CDR2 reads FQGNSA. This CDR3 region has 16 residues. The CDR3 here is CASSLNPPWATGELFF.

The chain combines TRBV20-1 with TRBJ1-1; the D call from TCRdb, TRBD1, cannot be confirmed without DNA. CDR3 length: 15 amino acids. Germline V lookup: CDR1 DFQATT, CDR2 SNEGSKA (reference sequence). CDR3 region: CSARDRTGTNTEAFF.

The V gene is TRBV20-1, the J gene TRBJ2-3; the TRBD2 assignment by TCRdb is unverifiable without DNA. This CDR3 contains 19 residues. The V gene's germline CDR1 is DFQATT and CDR2 SNEGSKA (reference sequence). The CDR3 loop is CSANRLALIPWPGTDTQYF.

This chain uses TRBV7-9 with TRBJ2-6. This CDR3 region has 15 residues. Per germline, CDR1 SEHNR and CDR2 FQNEAQ (reference sequence). CDR3 in amino acids: CASSLGATGANVLTF.

This chain links TRBV18 with TRBJ1-1; checking the TCRdb D call of TRBD1 is not possible without DNA. The germline gives CDR1 KGHSH, CDR2 LQKENI. This CDR3 is 15 amino acids long. The CDR3 sequence is CASSPEQGFWTEAFF.

The rearrangement joins TRBV18 to TRBJ1-4; without DNA, the TCRdb call of TRBD1 cannot be checked. The CDR3 contains 15 residues. CDR1 is KGHSH, CDR2 LQKENI, per germline. The CDR3 spells CASSPPDRQFEKLFF.

V and J are TRBV28 and TRBJ1-1. The length of the CDR3 is 15 residues. The germline V gene encodes CDR1 MDHEN and CDR2 SYDVKM. The CDR3 loop is CASSSWEGEATEAFF.

This chain joins TRBV12-3 or TRBV12-4 and TRBJ2-7. The CDR3 sequence is 12 residues long. The CDR3 region is CASSPSTYEQYF.

The chain is built from TRBV4-1 and TRBJ2-7; as DNA is missing, the TRBD1 call by TCRdb cannot be tested. This CDR3 is built from 13 residues. Looked up from germline, CDR1 is MGHRA and CDR2 is YSYEKL. This CDR3 is CASSSGTSYEQYF.

The gene calls are TRBV5-1 and TRBJ2-1; TCRdb gives TRBD2 as the D gene, but with no DNA this cannot be confirmed. Germline CDR1 SGHRS, CDR2 YFSETQ. This CDR3 region has 16 residues. The CDR3 protein is CASSRDGEINYNEQFF.

The CDR3 protein is CASSSHAGEGEQFF. V is TRBV7-7 and J is TRBJ2-1; TCRdb's D gene call, TRBD1, goes unchecked for lack of DNA. This CDR3 is built from 14 residues. Germline-derived CDR1 and CDR2 are SSHAT and FNYEAQ (reference sequence).

V gene TRBV20-1 combines with J gene TRBJ2-5; the D call of TRBD2 rests on TCRdb alone, since no DNA is present to check it. The CDR3 is 15 residues long. Germline V CDR1 and CDR2: DFQATT, SNEGSKA (reference sequence). This CDR3 is CSAGVVSGGLETQYF.

CDR3 loop: CASSPPAGPSYEQYF. The J gene is TRBJ2-7, the V gene TRBV4-2; TCRdb's D call, TRBD1, is unchecked because there is no DNA. This CDR3 spans 15 amino acids. Germline V gives CDR1 LGHNA, CDR2 YNFKEQ.

J is TRBJ2-6 and V is TRBV20-1. The V gene's germline CDR1 is DFQATT and CDR2 SNEGSKA (reference sequence). The length of the CDR3 is 13 residues. The chain's CDR3 is CSARNSGANVLTF.